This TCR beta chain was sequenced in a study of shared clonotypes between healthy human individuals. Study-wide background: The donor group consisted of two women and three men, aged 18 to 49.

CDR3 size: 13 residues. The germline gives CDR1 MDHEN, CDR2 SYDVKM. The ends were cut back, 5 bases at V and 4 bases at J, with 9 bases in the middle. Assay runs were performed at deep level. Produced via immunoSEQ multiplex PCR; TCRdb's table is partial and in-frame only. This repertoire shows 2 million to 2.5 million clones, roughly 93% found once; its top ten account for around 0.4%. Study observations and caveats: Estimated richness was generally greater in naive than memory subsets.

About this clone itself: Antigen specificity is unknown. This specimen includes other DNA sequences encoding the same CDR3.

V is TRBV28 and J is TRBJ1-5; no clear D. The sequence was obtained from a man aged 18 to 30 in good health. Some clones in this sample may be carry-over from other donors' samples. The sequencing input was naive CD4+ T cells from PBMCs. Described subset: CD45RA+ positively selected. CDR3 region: CASSPSGNQPQHF. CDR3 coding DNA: TGTGCCAGCAGTCCGAGTGGGAATCAGCCCCAGCATTTT. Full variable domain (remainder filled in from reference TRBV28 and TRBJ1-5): DVKVTQSSRYLVKRTGEKVFLECVQDMDHENMFWYRQDPGLGLRLIYFSYDVKMKEKGDIPEGYSVSREKKERFSLILESASTNQTSMYLCASSPSGNQPQHFGDGTRLSIL.